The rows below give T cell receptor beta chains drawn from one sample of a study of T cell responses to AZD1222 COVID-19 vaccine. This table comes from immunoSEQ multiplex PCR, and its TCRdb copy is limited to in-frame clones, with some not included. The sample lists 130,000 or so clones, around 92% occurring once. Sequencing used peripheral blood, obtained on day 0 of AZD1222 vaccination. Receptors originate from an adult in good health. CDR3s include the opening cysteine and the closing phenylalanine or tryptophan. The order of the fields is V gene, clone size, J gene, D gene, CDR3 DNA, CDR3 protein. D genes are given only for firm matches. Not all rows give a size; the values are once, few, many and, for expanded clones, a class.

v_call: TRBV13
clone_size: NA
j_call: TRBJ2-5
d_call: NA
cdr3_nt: TGTGCCAGCAGCTTAAGGGGCGGGGTTTTACAAGAGACCCAGTACTTC
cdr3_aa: CASSLRGGVLQETQYF

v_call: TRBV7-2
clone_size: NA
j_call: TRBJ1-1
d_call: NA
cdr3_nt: TGTGCCAGCAGCTTAGTGTGGGGCTTAGGGACTGAAGCTTTCTTT
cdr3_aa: CASSLVWGLGTEAFF

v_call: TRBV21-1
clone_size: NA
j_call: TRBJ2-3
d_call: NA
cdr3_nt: TGTGCCAGCTGGACTAGAGGTACCCCAGATACGCAGTATTTT
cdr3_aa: CASWTRGTPDTQYF

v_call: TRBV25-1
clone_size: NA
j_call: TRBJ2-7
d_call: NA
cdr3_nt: TGTGCCAGCAGCACAGAGTTCTCCTACGAGCAGTACTTC
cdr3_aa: CASSTEFSYEQYF

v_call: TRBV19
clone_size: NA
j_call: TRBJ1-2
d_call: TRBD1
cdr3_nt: TGTGCCAGTAGTATGGGACAGCCCTATGGCTACACCTTC
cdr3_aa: CASSMGQPYGYTF

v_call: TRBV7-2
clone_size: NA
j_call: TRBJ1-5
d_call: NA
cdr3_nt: TGTGCCAGCAGTGAGCCCAGCTCAAATCAGCCCCAGCATTTT
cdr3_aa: CASSEPSSNQPQHF

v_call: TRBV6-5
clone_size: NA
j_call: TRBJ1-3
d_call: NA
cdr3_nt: TGTGCCAGCAGTTACTCGTCTGCTCCTGGAAACACCATATATTTT
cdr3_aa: CASSYSSAPGNTIYF

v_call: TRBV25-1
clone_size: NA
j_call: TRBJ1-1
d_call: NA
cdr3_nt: TGTGCCAGCAGTGACACCAACAGAGGGCCTGTCGCTGAAGCTTTCTTT
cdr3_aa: CASSDTNRGPVAEAFF

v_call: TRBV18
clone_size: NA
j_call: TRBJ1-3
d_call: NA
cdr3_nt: TGTGCCAGCTCACCACAGAGCTCTGGAAACACCATATATTTT
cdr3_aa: CASSPQSSGNTIYF

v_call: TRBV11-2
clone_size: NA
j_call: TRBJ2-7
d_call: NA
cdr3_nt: TGTGCCAGCAGATCCCTGGGCCACGAGCAGTACTTC
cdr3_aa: CASRSLGHEQYF

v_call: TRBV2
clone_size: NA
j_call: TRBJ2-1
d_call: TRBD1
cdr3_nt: TGTGCCAGCAGTGCGGAGAGGGCCCGAGGGGGCGAGCAGTTCTTC
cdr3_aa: CASSAERARGGEQFF

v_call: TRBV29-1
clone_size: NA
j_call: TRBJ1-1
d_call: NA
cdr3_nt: TGCAGCGTTGATGGGTGGAACACTGAAGCTTTCTTT
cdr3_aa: CSVDGWNTEAFF

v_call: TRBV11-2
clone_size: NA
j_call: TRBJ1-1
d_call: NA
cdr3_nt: TGTGCCAGCAACAGGGAGGGGAACACTGAAGCTTTCTTT
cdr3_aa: CASNREGNTEAFF

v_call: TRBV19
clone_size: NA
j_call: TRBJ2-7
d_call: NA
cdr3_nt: TGTGCCAGTAGTGCTCTACAGGGAGCCCCCCACGAGCAGTACTTC
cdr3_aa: CASSALQGAPHEQYF

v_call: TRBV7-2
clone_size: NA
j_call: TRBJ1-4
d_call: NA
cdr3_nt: TGTGCCAGCAGCTTGGGGTTAGCTAATGAAAAACTGTTTTTT
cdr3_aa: CASSLGLANEKLFF

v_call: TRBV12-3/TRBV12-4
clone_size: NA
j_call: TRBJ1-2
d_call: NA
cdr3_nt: TGTGCCAGCAGCCATCGCTATGGCTACACCTTC
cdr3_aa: CASSHRYGYTF

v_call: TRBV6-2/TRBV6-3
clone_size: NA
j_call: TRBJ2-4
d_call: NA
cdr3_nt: TGTGCCAGCAGTTCACCTTTGAGGGGGGCCGGCAAAAACATTCAGTACTTC
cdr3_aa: CASSSPLRGAGKNIQYF

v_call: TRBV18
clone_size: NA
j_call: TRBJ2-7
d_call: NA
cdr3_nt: TGTGCCAGCTCACCACCGTCAGGATACGAGCAGTACTTC
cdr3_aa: CASSPPSGYEQYF

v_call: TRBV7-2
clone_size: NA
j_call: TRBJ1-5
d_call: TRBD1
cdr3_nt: TGTGCCAGCAGCGCAGACAGGGGTTTGAAGCCCCAGCATTTT
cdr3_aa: CASSADRGLKPQHF

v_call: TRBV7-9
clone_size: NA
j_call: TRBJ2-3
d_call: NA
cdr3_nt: TGTGCCAGCAGCTTTGGGGGACCAGATACGCAGTATTTT
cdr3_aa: CASSFGGPDTQYF

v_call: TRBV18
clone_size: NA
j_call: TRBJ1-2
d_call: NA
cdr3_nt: TGTGCCAGCTCTCGACAGGCTGTTGGTGGCTACACCTTC
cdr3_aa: CASSRQAVGGYTF

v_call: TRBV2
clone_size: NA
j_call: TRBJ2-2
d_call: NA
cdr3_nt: TGTGCCAGCAGCGACCTGGGCTTAGTAGGTTTGTTGTTTTTT
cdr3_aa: CASSDLGLVGLLFF

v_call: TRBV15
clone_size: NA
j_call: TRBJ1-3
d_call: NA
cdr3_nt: TGTGCCACCAGCAGAGATTGGGTGGCCGGAAACACCATATATTTT
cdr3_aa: CATSRDWVAGNTIYF

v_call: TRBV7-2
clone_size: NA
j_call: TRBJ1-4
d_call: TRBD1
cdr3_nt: TGTGCCAGCAGCCAGGGGGTACAGGGGGCGAACGAAAAACTGTTTTTT
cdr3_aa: CASSQGVQGANEKLFF

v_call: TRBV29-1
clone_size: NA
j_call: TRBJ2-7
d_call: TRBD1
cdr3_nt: TGCAGCGCTCATGGACAGGACAGCTCCTACGAGCAGTACTTC
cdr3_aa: CSAHGQDSSYEQYF

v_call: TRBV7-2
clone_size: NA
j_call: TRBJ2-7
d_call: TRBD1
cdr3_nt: TGTGCCAGCAGCTTAGGACAGGGGGCGTTCGAGCAGTACTTC
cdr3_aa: CASSLGQGAFEQYF

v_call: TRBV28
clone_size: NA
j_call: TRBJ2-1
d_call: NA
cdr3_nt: TGTGCCAGCAGTCCCCTCTACAATGAGCAGTTCTTC
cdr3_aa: CASSPLYNEQFF

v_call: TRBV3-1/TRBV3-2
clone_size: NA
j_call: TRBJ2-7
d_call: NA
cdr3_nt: TGTGCCAGCAGCCAATGGGAGGTCTCCTACGAGCAGTACTTC
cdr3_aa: CASSQWEVSYEQYF

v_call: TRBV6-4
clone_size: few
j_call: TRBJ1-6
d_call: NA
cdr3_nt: TGTGCCAGCAGTGACAGGGAGGGGGACGCCCTCCACTTT
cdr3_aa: CASSDREGDALHF

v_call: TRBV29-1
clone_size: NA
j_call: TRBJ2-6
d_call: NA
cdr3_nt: TGCAGCGTTGCTGGGCAGGGACGCTCTGGGGCCAACGTCCTGACTTTC
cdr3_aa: CSVAGQGRSGANVLTF

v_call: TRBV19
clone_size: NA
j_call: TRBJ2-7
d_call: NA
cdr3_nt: TGTGCCAGTAGTGGGCGGGGAGTTAACGAGCAGTACTTC
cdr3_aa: CASSGRGVNEQYF

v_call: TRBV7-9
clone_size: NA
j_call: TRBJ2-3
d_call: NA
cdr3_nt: TGTGCCAGCAGGCCCCGCGGAGGAAGAACAGATACGCAGTATTTT
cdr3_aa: CASRPRGGRTDTQYF

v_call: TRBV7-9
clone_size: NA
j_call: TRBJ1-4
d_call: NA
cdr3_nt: TGTGCCAGCAGCTCAGGGAACGTCGGAATAAATGAAAAACTGTTTTTT
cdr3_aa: CASSSGNVGINEKLFF

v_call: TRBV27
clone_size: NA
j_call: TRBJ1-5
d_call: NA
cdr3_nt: TGTGCCAGCAGTTTCGGGGGAGGTCAGCCCCAGCATTTT
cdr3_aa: CASSFGGGQPQHF

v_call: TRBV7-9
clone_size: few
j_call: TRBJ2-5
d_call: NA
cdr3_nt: TGTGCCAGCAGCCCTCCCCACGGAGAGCAAGAGACCCAGTACTTC
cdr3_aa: CASSPPHGEQETQYF

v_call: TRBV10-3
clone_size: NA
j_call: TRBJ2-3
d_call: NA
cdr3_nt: TGTGCCATCAGCCTGAATCGGGGAAGCACAGATACGCAGTATTTT
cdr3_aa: CAISLNRGSTDTQYF

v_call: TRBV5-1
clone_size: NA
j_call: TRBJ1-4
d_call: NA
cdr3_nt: TGCGCCAGCAGCTTGGTGGGGGCGCCTGAAAAACTGTTTTTT
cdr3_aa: CASSLVGAPEKLFF

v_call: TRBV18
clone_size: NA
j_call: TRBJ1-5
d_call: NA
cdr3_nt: TGTGCCAGCTCAACGGAGGGCAATCAGCCCCAGCATTTT
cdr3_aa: CASSTEGNQPQHF

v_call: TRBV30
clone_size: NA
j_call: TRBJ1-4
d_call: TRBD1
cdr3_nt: TGTGCCTGGAGTATCGGGACAGGGGATGAAAAACTGTTTTTT
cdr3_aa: CAWSIGTGDEKLFF

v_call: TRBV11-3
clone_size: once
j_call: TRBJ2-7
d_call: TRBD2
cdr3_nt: TGTGCCAGCAGCTTAGGGGGGGGACCTTCCTACGAGCAGTACTTC
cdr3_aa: CASSLGGGPSYEQYF

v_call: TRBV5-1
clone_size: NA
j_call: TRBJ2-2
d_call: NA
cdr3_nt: TGCGCCAGCAGCTTAGAGCCTTCAGGGAACACCGGGGAGCTGTTTTTT
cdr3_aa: CASSLEPSGNTGELFF

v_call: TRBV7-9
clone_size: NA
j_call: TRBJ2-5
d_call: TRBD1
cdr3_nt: TGTGCCAGCAGCAACAGGGGTGGCGGGACCCAGTACTTC
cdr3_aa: CASSNRGGGTQYF

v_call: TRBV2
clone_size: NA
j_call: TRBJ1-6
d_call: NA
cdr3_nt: TGTGCCAGCAGTGAAGCGCTTCAGGCGGGGTCCCTTAATTCACCCCTCCACTTT
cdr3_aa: CASSEALQAGSLNSPLHF

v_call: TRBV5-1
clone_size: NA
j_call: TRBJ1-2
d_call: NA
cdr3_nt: TGCGCCAGCAGCTTGGATCGGGGAAGTAACTATGGCTACACCTTC
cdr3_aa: CASSLDRGSNYGYTF

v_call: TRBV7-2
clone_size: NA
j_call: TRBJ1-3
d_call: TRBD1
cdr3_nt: TGTGCCAGCAGCAACAGGGGCACCGGAAACACCATATATTTT
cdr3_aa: CASSNRGTGNTIYF

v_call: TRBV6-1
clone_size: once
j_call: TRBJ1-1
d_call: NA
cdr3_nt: TGTGCCAGCAGTGAAGCGTTGGGGGGGGTGAGTACTGAAGCTTTCTTT
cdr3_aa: CASSEALGGVSTEAFF